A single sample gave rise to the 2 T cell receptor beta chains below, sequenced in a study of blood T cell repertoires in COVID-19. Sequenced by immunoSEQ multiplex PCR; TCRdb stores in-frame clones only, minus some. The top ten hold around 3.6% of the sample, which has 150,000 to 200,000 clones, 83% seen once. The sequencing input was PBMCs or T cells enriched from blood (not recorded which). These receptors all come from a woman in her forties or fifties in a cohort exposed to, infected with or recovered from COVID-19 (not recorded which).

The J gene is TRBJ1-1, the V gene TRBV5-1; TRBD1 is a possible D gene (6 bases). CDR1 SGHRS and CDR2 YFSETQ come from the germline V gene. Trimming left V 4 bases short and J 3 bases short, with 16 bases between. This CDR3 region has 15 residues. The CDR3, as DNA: TGCGCCAGCAGCAAAGAGGGGGACCCGGACACTGAAGCTTTCTTT. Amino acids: CASSKEGDPDTEAFF.

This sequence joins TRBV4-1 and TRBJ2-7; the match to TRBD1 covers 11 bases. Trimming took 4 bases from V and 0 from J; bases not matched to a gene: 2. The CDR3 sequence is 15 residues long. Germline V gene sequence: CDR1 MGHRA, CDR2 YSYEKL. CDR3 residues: CASSRDRGGSYEQYF. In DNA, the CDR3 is TGCGCCAGCAGCCGGGACAGGGGGGGCTCCTACGAGCAGTACTTC.